These 8 T cell receptor beta chains came from one sample sequenced in a study of blood T cell repertoires in COVID-19. The table came from immunoSEQ multiplex PCR; TCRdb's copy has only in-frame clones and leaves some out. The sample holds some 260,000 clones; roughly 89% are singletons and the top ten take approximately 9.5%. Sequenced sample: PBMCs or T cells enriched from blood (not recorded which). The receptors come from a man aged 40-50 years who had recovered from COVID-19.

The chain employs TRBV7-3 and TRBJ2-1, with TRBD2 matching over 7 bases. CDR3 size: 15 residues. Germline values: CDR1 SGHTA, CDR2 FQGTGA. V shed 6 bases and J 8 bases; nucleotides not matched to a gene: 13. For the CDR3, the DNA is TGTGCCAGCAGTTCTGGGGCGGGGGATTTGGATGAGCAGTTCTTC. Residues: CASSSGAGDLDEQFF.

The chain combines TRBV10-3 with TRBJ2-7; a possible D gene is TRBD1 (6 bases). V gave up 10 bases and J gave up 5 bases, with 21 bases separating them. Germline CDR1 is ENHRY and CDR2 is SYGVKD. The CDR3 runs 14 residues. This CDR3 is CATKKQGIEDEQYF. CDR3 bases: TGTGCCACCAAAAAACAGGGAATCGAAGACGAGCAGTACTTC.

The chain joins TRBV7-2 to TRBJ2-3; TRBD1 matches 9 bases. The V and J ends lost 5 bases and 2 bases, in that order; junction bases with no gene match: 5. The CDR3 is 15 residues long. Germline CDR1 reads SGHTA; CDR2 reads FQGNSA. The CDR3 spells CASSSGTGFTDTQYF. The CDR3 DNA reads TGTGCCAGCAGCAGTGGGACAGGGTTCACAGATACGCAGTATTTT.

The rearrangement links TRBV9 to TRBJ2-1; tentatively, D is TRBD2 (6 bases). Deletions cut 0 bases from V and 4 bases from J, with 11 bases between. Germline assignment: CDR1 SGDLS and CDR2 YYNGEE. This CDR3 has 15 amino acids. The CDR3 loop is CASSVVGGLYNEQFF. The CDR3 nucleotides read TGTGCCAGCAGCGTAGTGGGGGGACTTTACAATGAGCAGTTCTTC.

The V call is TRBV4-3, the J call TRBJ1-1; 7 bases map to TRBD1. Germline V gene lookup returns CDR1 LGHNA and CDR2 YSLEER. The length of the CDR3 is 15 residues. After removal of 3 bases from V and 1 base from J, the junction contained 5 bases not matched to a gene. In nucleotides, the CDR3 is TGCGCCAGCAGCCATGACAGGGTACGGAACACTGAAGCTTTCTTT. The encoded protein is CASSHDRVRNTEAFF.

The CDR3 reads CASSEGLAGTEAFF. The CDR3 DNA is TGTGCCAGCAGTGAAGGTCTGGCCGGGACTGAAGCTTTCTTT. This chain joins TRBV6-1 and TRBJ1-1; no clear D. Germline CDR1 MNHNS, CDR2 SASEGT. This CDR3 has 14 amino acids. V lost 1 base and J lost 5, with 11 bases in between.

The gene calls are TRBV19 and TRBJ2-7, with 7 bases lining up with TRBD2. This CDR3 is 15 amino acids long. J was trimmed by 1 base and V by 3 bases; bases with no gene match: 6. CDR1 is LNHDA, CDR2 SQIVND, per germline (reference sequence). Here the CDR3 DNA reads TGTGCCAGTAGTATCGGCCTAGCGGTTTCCTACGAGCAGTACTTC. Translation gives CASSIGLAVSYEQYF.

The V call is TRBV30, the J call TRBJ2-2; TRBD2 is a possible D gene (5 bases). This CDR3 contains 15 residues. V was pared by 1 base and J by 3 bases, with 12 bases between. Germline V gene lookup returns CDR1 GTSNPN and CDR2 SVGIG (reference sequence). CDR3 bases: TGTGCCTGGAGTGGGGTTAGCGAGTACACCGGGGAGCTGTTTTTT. It codes for CAWSGVSEYTGELFF. Combining the CDR3 with reference TRBV30 and TRBJ2-2 gives the whole variable domain SQTIHQWPATLVQPVGSPLSLECTVEGTSNPNLYWYRQAAGRGLQLLFYSVGIGQISSEVPQNLSASRPQDRQFILSSKKLLLSDSGFYLCAWSGVSEYTGELFFGEGSRLTVL.